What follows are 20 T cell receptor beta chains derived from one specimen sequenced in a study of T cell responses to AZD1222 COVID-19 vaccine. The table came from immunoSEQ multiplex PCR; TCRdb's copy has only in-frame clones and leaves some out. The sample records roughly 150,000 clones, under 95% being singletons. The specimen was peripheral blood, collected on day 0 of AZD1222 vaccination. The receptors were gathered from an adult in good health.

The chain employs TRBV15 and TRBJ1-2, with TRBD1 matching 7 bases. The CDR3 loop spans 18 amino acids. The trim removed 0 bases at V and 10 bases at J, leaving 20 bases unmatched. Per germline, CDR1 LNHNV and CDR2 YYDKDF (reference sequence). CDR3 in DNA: TGTGCCACCAGCAGAGATTTGGGAGTTTCTGCTCGAGACAGGGCCTACACCTTC. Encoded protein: CATSRDLGVSARDRAYTF. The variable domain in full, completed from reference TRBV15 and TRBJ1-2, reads DAMVIQNPRYQVTQFGKPVTLSCSQTLNHNVMYWYQQKSSQAPKLLFHYYDKDFNNEADTPDNFQSRRPNTSFCFLDIRSPGLGDTAMYLCATSRDLGVSARDRAYTFGSGTRLTVV.

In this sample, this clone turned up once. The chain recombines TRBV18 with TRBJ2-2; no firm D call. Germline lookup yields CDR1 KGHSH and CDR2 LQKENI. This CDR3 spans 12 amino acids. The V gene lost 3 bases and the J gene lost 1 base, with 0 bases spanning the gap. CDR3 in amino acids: CASSPNTGELFF. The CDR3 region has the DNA TGTGCCAGCTCACCGAACACCGGGGAGCTGTTTTTT.

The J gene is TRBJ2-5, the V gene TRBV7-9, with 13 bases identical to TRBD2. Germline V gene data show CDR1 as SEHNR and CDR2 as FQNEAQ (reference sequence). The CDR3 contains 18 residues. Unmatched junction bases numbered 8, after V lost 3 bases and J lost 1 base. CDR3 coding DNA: TGTGCCAGCAGCTTCCTGAGGACTAGCGGGGGCCTCCAAGAGACCCAGTACTTC. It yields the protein CASSFLRTSGGLQETQYF.

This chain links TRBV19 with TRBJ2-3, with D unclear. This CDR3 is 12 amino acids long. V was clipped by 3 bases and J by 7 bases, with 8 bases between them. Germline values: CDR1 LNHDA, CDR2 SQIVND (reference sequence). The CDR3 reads CASSIPLNTQYF. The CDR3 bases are TGTGCCAGTAGTATCCCCTTGAATACGCAGTATTTT.

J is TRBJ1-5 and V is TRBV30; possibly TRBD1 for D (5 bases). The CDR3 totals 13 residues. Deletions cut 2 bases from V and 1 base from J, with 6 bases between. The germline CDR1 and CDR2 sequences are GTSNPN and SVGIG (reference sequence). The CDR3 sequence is CAWSKGSNQPQHF. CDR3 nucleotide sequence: TGTGCCTGGAGTAAGGGGAGCAATCAGCCCCAGCATTTT.

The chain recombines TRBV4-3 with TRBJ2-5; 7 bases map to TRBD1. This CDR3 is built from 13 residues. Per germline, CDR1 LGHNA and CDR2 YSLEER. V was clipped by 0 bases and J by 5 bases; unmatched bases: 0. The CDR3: CASSQDRGETQYF. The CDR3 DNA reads TGCGCCAGCAGCCAAGACAGGGGGGAGACCCAGTACTTC.

The CDR3 here is CACRPRALDTEAFF. For the CDR3, the DNA is TGTGCCTGCCGACCGAGAGCCTTGGACACTGAAGCTTTCTTT. V usage is TRBV7-2 and J usage is TRBJ1-1; D is uncertain. CDR1 is SGHTA, CDR2 FQGNSA, per germline. Trimming left V 11 bases short and J 3 bases short, with 19 bases between. The CDR3 has 14 residues. Full variable domain (rest looked up from reference TRBV7-2 and TRBJ1-1): GAGVSQSPSNKVTEKGKDVELRCDPISGHTALYWYRQSLGQGLEFLIYFQGNSAPDKSGLPSDRFSAERTGGSVSTLTIQRTQQEDSAVYLCACRPRALDTEAFFGQGTRLTVV.

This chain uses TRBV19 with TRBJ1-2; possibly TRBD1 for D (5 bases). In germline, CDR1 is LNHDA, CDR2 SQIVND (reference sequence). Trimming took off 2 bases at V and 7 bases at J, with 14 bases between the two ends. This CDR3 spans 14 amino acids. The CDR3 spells CASSIQGIGSGYTF. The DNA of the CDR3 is TGTGCCAGTAGTATACAGGGAATCGGGTCTGGCTACACCTTC.

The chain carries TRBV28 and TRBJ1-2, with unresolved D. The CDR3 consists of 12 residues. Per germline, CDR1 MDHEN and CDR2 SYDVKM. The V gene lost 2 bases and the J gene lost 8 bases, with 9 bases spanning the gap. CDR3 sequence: CASSLRSLGYTF. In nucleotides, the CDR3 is TGTGCCAGCAGTTTACGGTCCCTGGGCTACACCTTC.

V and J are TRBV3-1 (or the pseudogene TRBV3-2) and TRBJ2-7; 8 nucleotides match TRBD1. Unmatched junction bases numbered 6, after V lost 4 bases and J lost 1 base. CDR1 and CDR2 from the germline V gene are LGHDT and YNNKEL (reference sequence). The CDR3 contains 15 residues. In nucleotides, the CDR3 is TGTGCCAGCAGCCCGGGACAGGCGGCGTCCTACGAGCAGTACTTC. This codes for CASSPGQAASYEQYF.

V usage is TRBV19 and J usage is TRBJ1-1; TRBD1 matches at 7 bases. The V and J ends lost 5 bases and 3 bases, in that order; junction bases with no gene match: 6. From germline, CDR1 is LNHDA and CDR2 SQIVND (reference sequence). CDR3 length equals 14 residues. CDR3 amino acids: CASSSRGLHTEAFF. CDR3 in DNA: TGTGCCAGTAGTTCTAGGGGGCTACACACTGAAGCTTTCTTT.

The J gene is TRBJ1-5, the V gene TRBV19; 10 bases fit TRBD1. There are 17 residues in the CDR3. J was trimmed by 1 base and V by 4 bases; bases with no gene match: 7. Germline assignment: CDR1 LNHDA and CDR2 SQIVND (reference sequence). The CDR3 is CASSTTRQGASNQPQHF. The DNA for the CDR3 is TGTGCCAGTAGTACGACAAGACAGGGGGCAAGCAATCAGCCCCAGCATTTT.

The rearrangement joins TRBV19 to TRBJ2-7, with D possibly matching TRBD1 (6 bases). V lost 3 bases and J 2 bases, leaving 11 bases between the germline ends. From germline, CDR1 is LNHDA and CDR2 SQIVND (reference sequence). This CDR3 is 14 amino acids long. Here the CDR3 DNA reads TGTGCCAGTAGTATCCGGGACACTCCCTACGAGCAGTACTTC. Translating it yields CASSIRDTPYEQYF.

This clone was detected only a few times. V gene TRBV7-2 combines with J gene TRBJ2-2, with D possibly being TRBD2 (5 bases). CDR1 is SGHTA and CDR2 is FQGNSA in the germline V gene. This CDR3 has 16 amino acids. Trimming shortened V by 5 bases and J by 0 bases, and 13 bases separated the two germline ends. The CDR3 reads CASSPRGASNTGELFF. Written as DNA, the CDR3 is TGTGCCAGCAGCCCCCGGGGAGCCTCGAACACCGGGGAGCTGTTTTTT.

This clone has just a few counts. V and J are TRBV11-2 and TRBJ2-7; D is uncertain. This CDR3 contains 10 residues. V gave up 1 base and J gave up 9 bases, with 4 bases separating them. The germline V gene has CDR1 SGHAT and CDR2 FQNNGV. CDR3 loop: CASSLGRQYF. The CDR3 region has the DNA TGTGCCAGCAGCTTAGGACGGCAGTACTTC.

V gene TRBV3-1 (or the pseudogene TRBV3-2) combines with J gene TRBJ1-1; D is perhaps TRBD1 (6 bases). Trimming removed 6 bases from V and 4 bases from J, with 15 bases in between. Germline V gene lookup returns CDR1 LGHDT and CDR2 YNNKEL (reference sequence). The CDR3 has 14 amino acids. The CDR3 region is CASRWAGDATEAFF. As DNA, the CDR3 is TGTGCCAGCAGATGGGCAGGGGACGCCACTGAAGCTTTCTTT.

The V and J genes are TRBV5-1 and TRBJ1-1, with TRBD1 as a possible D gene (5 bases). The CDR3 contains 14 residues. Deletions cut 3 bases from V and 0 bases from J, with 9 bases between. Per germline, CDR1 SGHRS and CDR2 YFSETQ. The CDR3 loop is CASSWGEVNTEAFF. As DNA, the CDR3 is TGCGCCAGCAGCTGGGGGGAGGTGAACACTGAAGCTTTCTTT.

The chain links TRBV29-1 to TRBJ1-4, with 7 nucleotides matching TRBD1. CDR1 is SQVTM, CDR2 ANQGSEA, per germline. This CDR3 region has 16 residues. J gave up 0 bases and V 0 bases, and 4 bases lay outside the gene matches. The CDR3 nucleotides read TGCAGCGTTGAAGATCCGGGACAGACAACTAATGAAAAACTGTTTTTT. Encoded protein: CSVEDPGQTTNEKLFF.

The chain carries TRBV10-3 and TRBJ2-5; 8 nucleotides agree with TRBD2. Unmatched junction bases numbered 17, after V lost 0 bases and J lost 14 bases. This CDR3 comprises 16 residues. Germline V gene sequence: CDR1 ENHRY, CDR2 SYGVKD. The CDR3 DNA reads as TGTGCCATCAGTGAGTCGACTACGGGGGGGCCGCAGACCGCCTACTTC. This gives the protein CAISESTTGGPQTAYF.

The CDR3 DNA follows: TGTGCCAGCACCTCTTACGAGCAGTACTTC. It is translated as CASTSYEQYF. The V gene is TRBV5-8, the J gene TRBJ2-7; D remains unclear. The CDR3 has 10 amino acids. The V end lost 6 bases, the J end lost 4 bases, and 5 bases lay between the germline ends. The germline V gene has CDR1 SGHTS and CDR2 YDEGEE.